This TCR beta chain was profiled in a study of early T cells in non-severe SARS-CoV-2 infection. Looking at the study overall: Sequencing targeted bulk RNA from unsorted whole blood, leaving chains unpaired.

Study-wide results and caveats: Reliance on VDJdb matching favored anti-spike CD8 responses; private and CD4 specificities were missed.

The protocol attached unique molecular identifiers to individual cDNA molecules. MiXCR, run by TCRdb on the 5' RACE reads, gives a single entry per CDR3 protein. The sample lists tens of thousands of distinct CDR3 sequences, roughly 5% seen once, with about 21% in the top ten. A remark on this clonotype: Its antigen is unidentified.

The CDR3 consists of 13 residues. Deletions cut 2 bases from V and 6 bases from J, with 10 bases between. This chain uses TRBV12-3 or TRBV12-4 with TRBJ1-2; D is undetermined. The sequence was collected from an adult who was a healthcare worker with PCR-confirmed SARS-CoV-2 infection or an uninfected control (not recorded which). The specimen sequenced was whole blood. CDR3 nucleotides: TGTGCCAGCAGTTTATTACTGGGAGATGGCTACACCTTC. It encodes CASSLLLGDGYTF.